This T cell receptor beta chain was recorded in a study of blood T cell repertoires in COVID-19. The repertoire was sequenced with immunoSEQ multiplex PCR; TCRdb's copy has only in-frame clones and lacks some. The repertoire holds 200,000 or so clones, with 84% as singletons. This clone was seen a single time. The junction had 10 bases not matched to a gene; V was cut back by 5 bases and J by 8 bases. CDR1 and CDR2 (germline): SGHVS, FQNEAQ. The CDR3 loop spans 14 amino acids. The V call is TRBV7-8, the J call TRBJ1-2; 8 nucleotides match TRBD1. The receptor's source is a woman aged 55-69 years with acute or convalescent COVID-19. Sequencing was done on a sample of peripheral blood. CDR3 residues: CASSLGQGGGGYTF. DNA for the CDR3: TGTGCCAGCAGCCTCGGACAGGGCGGTGGCGGCTACACCTTC.